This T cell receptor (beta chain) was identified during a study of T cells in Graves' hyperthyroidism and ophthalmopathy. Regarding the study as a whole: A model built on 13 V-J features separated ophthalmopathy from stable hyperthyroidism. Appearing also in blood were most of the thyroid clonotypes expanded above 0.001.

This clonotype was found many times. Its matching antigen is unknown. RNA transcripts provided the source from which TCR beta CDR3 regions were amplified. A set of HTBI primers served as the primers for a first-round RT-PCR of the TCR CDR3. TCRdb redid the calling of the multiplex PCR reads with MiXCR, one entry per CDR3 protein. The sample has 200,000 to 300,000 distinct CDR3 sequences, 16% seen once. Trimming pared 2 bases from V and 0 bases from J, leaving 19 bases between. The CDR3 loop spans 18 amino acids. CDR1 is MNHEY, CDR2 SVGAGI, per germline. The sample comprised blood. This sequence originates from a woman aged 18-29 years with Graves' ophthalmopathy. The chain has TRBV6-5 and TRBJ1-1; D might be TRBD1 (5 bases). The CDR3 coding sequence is TGTGCCAGCAGTTACACAAAGACTCAGGGATACATGAACACTGAAGCTTTCTTT. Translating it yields CASSYTKTQGYMNTEAFF.